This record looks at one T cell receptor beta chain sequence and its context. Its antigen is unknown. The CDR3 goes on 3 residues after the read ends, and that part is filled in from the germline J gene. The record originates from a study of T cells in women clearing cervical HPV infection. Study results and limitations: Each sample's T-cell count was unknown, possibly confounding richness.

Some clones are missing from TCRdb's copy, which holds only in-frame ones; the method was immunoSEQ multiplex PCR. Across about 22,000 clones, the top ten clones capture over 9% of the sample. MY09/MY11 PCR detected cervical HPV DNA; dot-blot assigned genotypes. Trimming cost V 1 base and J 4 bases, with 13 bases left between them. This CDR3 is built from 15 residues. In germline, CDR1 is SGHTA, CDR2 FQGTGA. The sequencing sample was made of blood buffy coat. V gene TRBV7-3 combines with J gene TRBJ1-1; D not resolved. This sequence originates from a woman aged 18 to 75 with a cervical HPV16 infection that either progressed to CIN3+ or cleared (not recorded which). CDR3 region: CASSLKAGLGTEAFF. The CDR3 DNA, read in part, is TGTGCCAGCAGCTTAAAAGCAGGTCTCGGCACTGAA.